This T cell receptor beta chain was captured by sequencing in a study of shared clonotypes between healthy human individuals. The CDR3 runs to 17 residues. V lost 3 bases, J lost 5 bases, and 10 bases stayed unmatched. The V gene's germline CDR1 is SGDLS and CDR2 YYNGEE. Profiled with immunoSEQ multiplex PCR; TCRdb holds only in-frame clones, not every one. The sample holds around 2.3 million clones, nearly 97% seen once. This chain joins TRBV9 and TRBJ2-5; 13 bases map to TRBD2. Input material: naive CD4+ T cells sorted from blood. This sample's subset: CD45RA+ positively selected. The sequence was collected from a young man in good health. CDR3 coding DNA: TGTGCCAGCAGCGCGGGGACTAGCGGGGCCATTTGGGAGACCCAGTACTTC. This sequence encodes CASSAGTSGAIWETQYF.